This T cell receptor (beta chain) was retrieved from a study of PD-1 blockade in classical Hodgkin lymphoma. The CDR3 runs 18 residues. From germline, CDR1 is MNHNS and CDR2 SASEGT. The ends lost 4 bases at V and 1 base at J; junction bases unmatched: 11. Autologous stem cell transplantation was followed by relapse in every patient, and brentuximab vedotin exposure varied. The sample holds one count of this clone. TCRdb keeps only in-frame clones here, not all; method: immunoSEQ multiplex PCR. The sample has over 35,000 clones, roughly 86% seen once. Sequenced material: peripheral blood mononuclear cells (PBMCs), taken before the second cycle of nivolumab. The rearrangement links TRBV6-1 to TRBJ1-5; 9 nucleotides agree with TRBD1. The clonotype originates from a human donor with classical Hodgkin lymphoma. The CDR3 region is CASSGPTGGGSSNQPQHF. For the CDR3, the DNA is TGTGCCAGCAGTGGGCCGACAGGGGGGGGATCAAGCAATCAGCCCCAGCATTTT.